This is a list of T cell receptor beta chains from one sample in a study of glioma-infiltrating T cells after dendritic cell vaccination. TCRdb's table, derived via immunoSEQ multiplex PCR, lists solely in-frame clones and lacks some. This sample has around 60,000 clones, with about 83% found just once. The sequences come from blood, collected after dendritic cell vaccination. These receptors all stem from a human donor with glioblastoma. Both conserved end residues are part of each CDR3. The order of the fields is clone size, D gene, J gene, V gene, CDR3 protein, CDR3 DNA. The D gene is left open where the match is weak. Expanded clones get a size class; other rows say once, few or many, or leave the size out.

clone size: .; D gene: TRBD1; J gene: TRBJ2-7; V gene: TRBV4-1; CDR3 protein: CASSPGQGESYEQYF; CDR3 DNA: TGCGCCAGCAGCCCCGGACAGGGGGAATCCTACGAGCAGTACTTC
clone size: .; D gene: .; J gene: TRBJ1-1; V gene: TRBV29-1; CDR3 protein: CSARFENTEAFF; CDR3 DNA: TGCAGCGCCCGGTTCGAAAACACTGAAGCTTTCTTT
clone size: .; D gene: TRBD1; J gene: TRBJ1-4; V gene: TRBV7-8; CDR3 protein: CASSSPQGEKLFF; CDR3 DNA: TGTGCCAGCAGCTCCCCACAGGGGGAAAAACTGTTTTTT
clone size: .; D gene: .; J gene: TRBJ2-3; V gene: TRBV6-4; CDR3 protein: CASSDSQGGTDTQYF; CDR3 DNA: TGTGCCAGCAGTGACTCCCAGGGAGGAACAGATACGCAGTATTTT
clone size: .; D gene: .; J gene: TRBJ1-5; V gene: TRBV4-1; CDR3 protein: CASSQGQGQPQHF; CDR3 DNA: TGCGCCAGCAGCCAGGGTCAGGGGCAGCCCCAGCATTTT
clone size: .; D gene: TRBD2; J gene: TRBJ2-1; V gene: TRBV19; CDR3 protein: CASNMWGGNNEQFF; CDR3 DNA: TGTGCCAGTAACATGTGGGGGGGAAACAATGAGCAGTTCTTC
clone size: .; D gene: TRBD1; J gene: TRBJ2-7; V gene: TRBV11-3; CDR3 protein: CASSLRDSYEQYF; CDR3 DNA: TGTGCCAGCAGCTTACGGGACAGCTACGAGCAGTACTTC
clone size: .; D gene: .; J gene: TRBJ1-1; V gene: TRBV7-2; CDR3 protein: CASSLLSVQGLGTEAFF; CDR3 DNA: TGTGCCAGCAGCTTATTGAGTGTGCAGGGATTAGGTACTGAAGCTTTCTTT
clone size: .; D gene: .; J gene: TRBJ1-1; V gene: TRBV5-1; CDR3 protein: CASSLELGRNTEAFF; CDR3 DNA: TGCGCCAGCAGCTTGGAGCTGGGCCGTAACACTGAAGCTTTCTTT
clone size: .; D gene: .; J gene: TRBJ2-7; V gene: TRBV10-3; CDR3 protein: CAIREQGGEQYF; CDR3 DNA: TGTGCCATCAGGGAACAGGGTGGCGAGCAGTACTTC
clone size: .; D gene: .; J gene: TRBJ2-2; V gene: TRBV6-1; CDR3 protein: CASSEALASGELFF; CDR3 DNA: TGTGCCAGCAGTGAAGCGCTTGCGTCCGGGGAGCTGTTTTTT
clone size: .; D gene: TRBD1; J gene: TRBJ2-5; V gene: TRBV5-6; CDR3 protein: CASSLAGTVQETQYF; CDR3 DNA: TGTGCCAGCAGCTTGGCCGGGACAGTGCAAGAGACCCAGTACTTC
clone size: few; D gene: TRBD1; J gene: TRBJ1-5; V gene: TRBV19; CDR3 protein: CASRPDRERQPQHF; CDR3 DNA: TGTGCCAGTAGACCGGACAGGGAACGTCAGCCCCAGCATTTT
clone size: few; D gene: .; J gene: TRBJ2-3; V gene: TRBV29-1; CDR3 protein: CSVNRGDTQYF; CDR3 DNA: TGCAGCGTTAATAGGGGAGATACGCAGTATTTT
clone size: .; D gene: TRBD1; J gene: TRBJ1-1; V gene: TRBV18; CDR3 protein: CASSPPTGAGAEAFF; CDR3 DNA: TGTGCCAGCTCACCTCCGACAGGGGCCGGAGCTGAAGCTTTCTTT
clone size: .; D gene: .; J gene: TRBJ1-2; V gene: TRBV10-3; CDR3 protein: CAISDAPGGTGLGYGYTF; CDR3 DNA: TGTGCCATCAGTGACGCCCCCGGTGGAACAGGGCTTGGCTATGGCTACACCTTC
clone size: .; D gene: .; J gene: TRBJ2-7; V gene: TRBV10-3; CDR3 protein: CAISDLAPSSYEQYF; CDR3 DNA: TGTGCCATCAGTGACCTAGCGCCGAGCTCCTACGAGCAGTACTTC
clone size: .; D gene: .; J gene: TRBJ1-6; V gene: TRBV4-2; CDR3 protein: CASSQGGSNSPLHF; CDR3 DNA: TGTGCCAGCAGCCAAGGGGGCAGCAATTCACCCCTCCACTTT
clone size: .; D gene: TRBD2; J gene: TRBJ2-5; V gene: TRBV4-3; CDR3 protein: CASSHALAGVQETQYF; CDR3 DNA: TGCGCCAGCAGCCATGCACTAGCGGGGGTCCAAGAGACCCAGTACTTC
clone size: .; D gene: .; J gene: TRBJ1-2; V gene: TRBV9; CDR3 protein: CASSPPGGFGYTF; CDR3 DNA: TGTGCCAGCAGCCCACCTGGGGGCTTCGGCTACACCTTC
clone size: .; D gene: TRBD2; J gene: TRBJ2-7; V gene: TRBV5-6; CDR3 protein: CASSLVGREYEQYF; CDR3 DNA: TGTGCCAGCAGCTTGGTCGGGAGGGAGTACGAGCAGTACTTC
clone size: .; D gene: TRBD1; J gene: TRBJ2-3; V gene: TRBV4-3; CDR3 protein: CASSQADRGKTDTQYF; CDR3 DNA: TGCGCCAGCAGCCAAGCCGACAGGGGGAAGACAGATACGCAGTATTTT
clone size: .; D gene: .; J gene: TRBJ1-1; V gene: TRBV28; CDR3 protein: CASSLKWGGPGAGNTEAFF; CDR3 DNA: TGTGCCAGCAGTTTAAAGTGGGGGGGACCGGGGGCTGGTAACACTGAAGCTTTCTTT
clone size: .; D gene: .; J gene: TRBJ2-3; V gene: TRBV7-8; CDR3 protein: CASSPLPYTDTQYF; CDR3 DNA: TGTGCCAGCAGCCCACTACCCTACACAGATACGCAGTATTTT
clone size: .; D gene: TRBD2; J gene: TRBJ2-7; V gene: TRBV30; CDR3 protein: CAWSINPGLAGGFNSYEQYF; CDR3 DNA: TGTGCCTGGAGTATAAACCCTGGACTAGCGGGGGGCTTTAACTCCTACGAGCAGTACTTC
clone size: .; D gene: TRBD1; J gene: TRBJ1-1; V gene: TRBV5-1; CDR3 protein: CASSLRPTGGANTEAFF; CDR3 DNA: TGCGCCAGCAGCTTGAGGCCGACAGGGGGCGCGAACACTGAAGCTTTCTTT
clone size: few; D gene: .; J gene: TRBJ2-5; V gene: TRBV15; CDR3 protein: CATSRDQSGVQETQYF; CDR3 DNA: TGTGCCACCAGCAGAGATCAGTCGGGAGTACAAGAGACCCAGTACTTC
clone size: .; D gene: .; J gene: TRBJ1-4; V gene: TRBV18; CDR3 protein: CASSREQGNEKLFF; CDR3 DNA: TGTGCCAGCTCACGGGAACAGGGTAATGAAAAACTGTTTTTT
clone size: once; D gene: TRBD2; J gene: TRBJ2-5; V gene: TRBV4-2; CDR3 protein: CASSQDIGTSYQETQYF; CDR3 DNA: TGTGCCAGCAGCCAAGATATCGGGACTAGCTACCAAGAGACCCAGTACTTC
clone size: .; D gene: TRBD1; J gene: TRBJ1-2; V gene: TRBV30; CDR3 protein: CAFSGIGPSTGDYGYTF; CDR3 DNA: TGTGCCTTCAGTGGCATCGGCCCCTCGACAGGGGACTATGGCTACACCTTC
clone size: .; D gene: TRBD1; J gene: TRBJ1-2; V gene: TRBV28; CDR3 protein: CASSTQGEAYGYTF; CDR3 DNA: TGTGCCAGCAGTACACAGGGGGAGGCCTATGGCTACACCTTC
clone size: .; D gene: .; J gene: TRBJ1-5; V gene: TRBV27; CDR3 protein: CASSLYSGQPQHF; CDR3 DNA: TGTGCCAGCAGTTTATATTCGGGTCAGCCCCAGCATTTT
clone size: .; D gene: .; J gene: TRBJ2-3; V gene: TRBV6-5; CDR3 protein: CASTSRSDTQYF; CDR3 DNA: TGTGCCAGCACCTCGCGCTCAGATACGCAGTATTTT
clone size: .; D gene: .; J gene: TRBJ1-1; V gene: TRBV30; CDR3 protein: CAWMDYTEAFF; CDR3 DNA: TGTGCCTGGATGGACTACACTGAAGCTTTCTTT
clone size: .; D gene: TRBD1; J gene: TRBJ2-2; V gene: TRBV19; CDR3 protein: CASTSGTANTGELFF; CDR3 DNA: TGTGCCAGCACCTCCGGGACAGCGAACACCGGGGAGCTGTTTTTT
clone size: .; D gene: .; J gene: TRBJ2-3; V gene: TRBV9; CDR3 protein: CASSLEPGHNTDTQYF; CDR3 DNA: TGTGCCAGCAGCTTAGAACCGGGACACAACACAGATACGCAGTATTTT
clone size: .; D gene: .; J gene: TRBJ2-1; V gene: TRBV30; CDR3 protein: CAWTPDGSSYNEQFF; CDR3 DNA: TGTGCCTGGACCCCAGACGGGAGCTCCTACAATGAGCAGTTCTTC
clone size: few; D gene: TRBD2; J gene: TRBJ2-7; V gene: TRBV7-8; CDR3 protein: CASSLGGGLAGVSYEQYF; CDR3 DNA: TGTGCCAGCAGCTTAGGCGGGGGACTAGCGGGGGTCTCCTACGAGCAGTACTTC
clone size: few; D gene: TRBD2; J gene: TRBJ2-3; V gene: TRBV5-4; CDR3 protein: CASSLGRGESTDTQYF; CDR3 DNA: TGTGCCAGCAGCTTGGGGCGGGGGGAGTCCACAGATACGCAGTATTTT
clone size: .; D gene: .; J gene: TRBJ2-7; V gene: TRBV7-2; CDR3 protein: CASSLTPSGAYEQYF; CDR3 DNA: TGTGCCAGCAGCTTAACCCCCTCAGGGGCCTACGAGCAGTACTTC
clone size: .; D gene: .; J gene: TRBJ2-5; V gene: TRBV28; CDR3 protein: CASSFQGLGETQYF; CDR3 DNA: TGTGCCAGCAGTTTCCAGGGCTTAGGGGAGACCCAGTACTTC
clone size: .; D gene: .; J gene: TRBJ1-6; V gene: TRBV18; CDR3 protein: CASSPHLESPLHF; CDR3 DNA: TGTGCCAGCTCACCACATTTAGAATCACCCCTCCACTTT
clone size: .; D gene: TRBD2; J gene: TRBJ2-1; V gene: TRBV19; CDR3 protein: CASSIGWTSGGFLNEQFF; CDR3 DNA: TGTGCCAGTAGTATCGGATGGACTAGCGGGGGGTTTTTGAATGAGCAGTTCTTC
clone size: few; D gene: .; J gene: TRBJ2-7; V gene: TRBV28; CDR3 protein: CASSGTWGGGEQYF; CDR3 DNA: TGTGCCAGCAGTGGGACCTGGGGAGGCGGCGAGCAGTACTTC
clone size: .; D gene: TRBD1; J gene: TRBJ2-7; V gene: TRBV7-8; CDR3 protein: CASGRDRHYEQYF; CDR3 DNA: TGTGCCAGCGGCCGGGACAGGCACTACGAGCAGTACTTC
clone size: .; D gene: .; J gene: TRBJ2-1; V gene: TRBV30; CDR3 protein: CAWSPNDNEQFF; CDR3 DNA: TGTGCCTGGAGTCCTAACGACAATGAGCAGTTCTTC
clone size: .; D gene: .; J gene: TRBJ1-2; V gene: TRBV2; CDR3 protein: CASGEGYGYTF; CDR3 DNA: TGTGCCAGCGGGGAGGGATATGGCTACACCTTC
clone size: .; D gene: .; J gene: TRBJ1-1; V gene: TRBV6-5; CDR3 protein: CASSYVRGETEAFF; CDR3 DNA: TGTGCCAGCAGTTACGTCAGGGGCGAGACTGAAGCTTTCTTT
clone size: few; D gene: .; J gene: TRBJ1-5; V gene: TRBV4-3; CDR3 protein: CASSQGTGDNQPQHF; CDR3 DNA: TGCGCCAGCAGCCAAGGAACGGGTGACAATCAGCCCCAGCATTTT
clone size: once; D gene: .; J gene: TRBJ2-2; V gene: TRBV2; CDR3 protein: CASSARTKGTGELFF; CDR3 DNA: TGTGCCAGCAGTGCCAGGACTAAAGGCACCGGGGAGCTGTTTTTT
clone size: once; D gene: TRBD2; J gene: TRBJ2-5; V gene: TRBV25-1; CDR3 protein: CAAGRSGGKETQYF; CDR3 DNA: TGTGCCGCGGGACGAAGCGGGGGAAAAGAGACCCAGTACTTC
clone size: .; D gene: .; J gene: TRBJ2-1; V gene: TRBV7-8; CDR3 protein: CASSLVAGLSHNEQFF; CDR3 DNA: TGTGCCAGCAGCTTAGTGGCAGGGCTTTCTCACAATGAGCAGTTCTTC
clone size: .; D gene: TRBD1; J gene: TRBJ1-5; V gene: TRBV7-2; CDR3 protein: CASSFGTVNQPQHF; CDR3 DNA: TGTGCCAGCAGCTTTGGGACAGTCAATCAGCCCCAGCATTTT